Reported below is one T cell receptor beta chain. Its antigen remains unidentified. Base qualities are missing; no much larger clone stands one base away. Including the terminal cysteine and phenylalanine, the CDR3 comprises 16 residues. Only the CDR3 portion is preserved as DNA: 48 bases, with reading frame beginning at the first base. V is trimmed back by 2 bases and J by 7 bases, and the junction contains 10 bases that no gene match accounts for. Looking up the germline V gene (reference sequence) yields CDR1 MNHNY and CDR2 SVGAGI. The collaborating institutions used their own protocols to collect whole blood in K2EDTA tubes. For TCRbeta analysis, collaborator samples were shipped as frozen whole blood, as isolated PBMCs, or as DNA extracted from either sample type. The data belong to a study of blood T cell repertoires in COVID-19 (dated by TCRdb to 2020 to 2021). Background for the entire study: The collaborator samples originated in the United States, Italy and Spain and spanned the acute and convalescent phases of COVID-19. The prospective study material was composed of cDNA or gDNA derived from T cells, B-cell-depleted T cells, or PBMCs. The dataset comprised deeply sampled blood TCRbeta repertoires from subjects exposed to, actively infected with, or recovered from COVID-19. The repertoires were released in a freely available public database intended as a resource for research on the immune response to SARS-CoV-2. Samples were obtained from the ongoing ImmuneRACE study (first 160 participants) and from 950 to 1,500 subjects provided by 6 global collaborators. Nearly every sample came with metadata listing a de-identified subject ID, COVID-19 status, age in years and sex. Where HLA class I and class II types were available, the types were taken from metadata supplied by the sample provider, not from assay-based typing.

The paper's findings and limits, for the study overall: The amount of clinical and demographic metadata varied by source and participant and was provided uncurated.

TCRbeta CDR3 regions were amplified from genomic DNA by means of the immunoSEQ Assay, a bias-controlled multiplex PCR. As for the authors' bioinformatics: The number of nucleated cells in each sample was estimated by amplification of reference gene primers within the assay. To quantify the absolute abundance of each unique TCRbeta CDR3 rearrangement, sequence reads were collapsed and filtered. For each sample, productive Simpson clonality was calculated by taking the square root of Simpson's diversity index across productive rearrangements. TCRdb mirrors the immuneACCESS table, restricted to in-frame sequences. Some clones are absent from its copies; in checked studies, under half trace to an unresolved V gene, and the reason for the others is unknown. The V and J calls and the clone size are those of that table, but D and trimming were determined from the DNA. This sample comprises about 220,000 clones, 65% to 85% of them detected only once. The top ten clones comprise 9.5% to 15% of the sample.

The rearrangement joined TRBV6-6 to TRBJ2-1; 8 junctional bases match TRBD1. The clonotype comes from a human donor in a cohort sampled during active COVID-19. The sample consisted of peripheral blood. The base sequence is TGTGCCAGCAGTTACGAATCCCGTCAGGGGGCAAATGAGCAGTTCTTC. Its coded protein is CASSYESRQGANEQFF.